A single sample gave rise to the 9 T cell receptor beta chains below, sequenced in a study of early T cells in non-severe SARS-CoV-2 infection. MiXCR, applied by TCRdb to the 5' RACE reads, yields one record per CDR3 protein. Here the sample spans 25,000 to 30,000 distinct CDR3 sequences, 5.3% being singletons. The specimen was whole blood. Receptors originate from an adult who was a healthcare worker with PCR-confirmed SARS-CoV-2 infection or an uninfected control (not recorded which).

The J gene is TRBJ2-1, the V gene TRBV20-1; D is possibly TRBD2 (6 bases). V lost 0 bases, J lost 5 bases, and 14 bases lay in between. CDR1 and CDR2 from the germline V gene are DFQATT and SNEGSKA (reference sequence). The CDR3 consists of 15 residues. This CDR3 is CSARDLETSHNEQFF. The DNA of the CDR3 is TGCAGTGCTAGAGATCTAGAAACTAGCCACAATGAGCAGTTCTTC.

This clonotype occurred many times. The rearrangement joins TRBV6-6 to TRBJ1-5; D is uncertain. This CDR3 is built from 13 residues. V lost 6 bases to trimming and J lost 0 bases, with 6 bases between them. CDR1 and CDR2 (germline): MNHNY, SVGAGI (reference sequence). The CDR3 DNA reads as TGTGCCAGCAGCCAAAATAGCAATCAGCCCCAGCATTTT. Protein: CASSQNSNQPQHF.

This clonotype has at least ten counts. The chain carries TRBV6-2 or TRBV6-3 and TRBJ1-1; D unclear. V was shortened by 3 bases and J by 3 bases, with 2 bases between the two germline ends. The CDR3 totals 11 residues. Germline loops: CDR1 MNHEY, CDR2 SVGEGT. In DNA form, the CDR3 reads TGTGCCAGCAGTTATGACACTGAAGCTTTCTTT. It is translated as CASSYDTEAFF.

To note about this clonotype: A much larger clone is a single base away; this may be a read error. This chain links TRBV20-1 with TRBJ2-1, with TRBD1 identical over 10 bases. V lost 6 bases and J lost 10; bases outside the gene matches: 12. Germline CDR1 and CDR2: DFQATT and SNEGSKA (reference sequence). The CDR3 runs to 14 residues. The CDR3 region is CSANPDRGQGEQFF. CDR3 DNA sequence: TGCAGTGCAAACCCTGACAGGGGGCAGGGGGAGCAGTTCTTC.

The chain links TRBV5-1 to TRBJ2-3; no clear D. V gave up 2 bases and J gave up 5 bases, with 3 bases separating them. Germline V CDR1 and CDR2: SGHRS, YFSETQ. The CDR3 runs to 11 residues. The CDR3 nucleotides are TGCGCCAGCAGCTTCGGAGATACGCAGTATTTT. Protein: CASSFGDTQYF.

This clonotype was found many times. V gene TRBV6-2 or TRBV6-3 combines with J gene TRBJ2-7; D possibly corresponds to TRBD1 (6 bases). Germline CDR1 is MNHEY and CDR2 is SVGEGT. Trimming shortened V by 3 bases and J by 4 bases, and 13 bases separated the two germline ends. The CDR3 runs 14 residues. CDR3 sequence (DNA): TGTGCCAGCAGTTATTTACAGGGCGCGTACGAGCAGTACTTC. Encoded protein: CASSYLQGAYEQYF.

The genes are TRBV7-7 and TRBJ2-5; TRBD2 matches 9 bases. Germline CDR1 reads SSHAT; CDR2 reads FNYEAQ (reference sequence). This CDR3 has 15 residues. Trimming removed 5 bases from V and 5 bases from J; junction bases left unmatched: 9. Here the CDR3 DNA reads TGTGCCAGCAGCCCAGGACTAGCGCCCGGTGAGACCCAGTACTTC. This encodes CASSPGLAPGETQYF.

With regard to this clonotype: A read error may explain this, as a much larger clone is one base away. V gene TRBV6-6 combines with J gene TRBJ2-7, with D possibly matching TRBD2 (6 bases). Germline lookup yields CDR1 MNHNY and CDR2 SVGAGI (reference sequence). CDR3 size: 16 residues. CDR3 loop: CASCYSGAAGQYEQYF. The CDR3 DNA reads TGTGCCAGCTGTTACTCTGGGGCAGCGGGTCAATACGAGCAGTACTTC.

This clonotype was seen only a few times. The chain uses TRBV27 and TRBJ1-6, with D unresolved. This CDR3 contains 16 residues. The ends were cut back, 2 bases at V and 1 base at J, with 9 bases in the middle. CDR1 and CDR2 from the germline V gene are MNHEY and SMNVEV (reference sequence). The CDR3 nucleotides read TGTGCCAGCAGTTTAGGTCGTCAATCCTATAATTCACCCCTCCACTTT. As protein: CASSLGRQSYNSPLHF.